This TCR beta chain appears in the sequencing data of a study of response to subunit inactivated influenza vaccine. This clonotype appeared a few times. Its matching antigen is unknown. TCRdb reprocessed the RT-PCR reads with MiXCR, giving one entry per CDR3 protein. The sample carries approximately 290,000 distinct CDR3 sequences, approximately 21% recorded once. General observations from the study: Few additional T cells are recruited per seasonal influenza vaccination, authors suggested.

Germline V gives CDR1 MDHEN, CDR2 SYDVKM. With V trimmed by 5 bases and J by 0 bases, 9 bases remained unmatched. The CDR3 length is 16 residues. This chain joins TRBV28 and TRBJ2-7; 8 bases fit TRBD2. Material: PBMCs from blood, obtained 21 months after vaccination. The source of this sequence is a man between 45 and 75 years old who received an inactivated influenza vaccine. CDR3 in DNA: TGTGCCAGCAGTCCCTACCGAGCGGGGGACTCCTACGAGCAGTACTTC. It yields the protein CASSPYRAGDSYEQYF. The whole variable domain, remainder taken from reference TRBV28 and TRBJ2-7, is DVKVTQSSRYLVKRTGEKVFLECVQDMDHENMFWYRQDPGLGLRLIYFSYDVKMKEKGDIPEGYSVSREKKERFSLILESASTNQTSMYLCASSPYRAGDSYEQYFGPGTRLTVT.